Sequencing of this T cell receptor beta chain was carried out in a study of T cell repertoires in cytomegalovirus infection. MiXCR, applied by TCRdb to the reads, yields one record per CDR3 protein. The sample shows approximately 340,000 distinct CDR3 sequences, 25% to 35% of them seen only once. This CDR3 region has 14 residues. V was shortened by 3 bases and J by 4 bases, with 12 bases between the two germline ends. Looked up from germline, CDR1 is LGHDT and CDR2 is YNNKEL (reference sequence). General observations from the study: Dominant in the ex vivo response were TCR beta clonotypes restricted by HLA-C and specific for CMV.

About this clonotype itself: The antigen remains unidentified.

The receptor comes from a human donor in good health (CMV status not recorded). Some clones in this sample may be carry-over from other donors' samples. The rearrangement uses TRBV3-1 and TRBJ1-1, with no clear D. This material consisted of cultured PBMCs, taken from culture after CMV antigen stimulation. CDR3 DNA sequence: TGTGCCAGCAGCCACCCCCAGAGTGGCACTGAAGCTTTCTTT. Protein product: CASSHPQSGTEAFF.